The 13 T cell receptor beta chains below come from one sample, sequenced in a study of cytomegalovirus exposure and HLA in healthy donors (TCRdb year 2017). The library came from the immunoSEQ multiplex PCR assay. The multiplex PCR relied on a mix of 60 forward primers for TCR Vbeta segments and 13 reverse primers for TCR Jbeta segments. In TCRdb, the immuneACCESS table is reduced to in-frame sequences with V and J assigned. These tables do not hold every clone; where another copy was compared, an unresolved V gene accounts for under half, and the others remain unexplained. The sample records 100,000 to 150,000 clones, roughly 68% of which are singletons. 5.5% to 7.5% of the sample goes to the ten largest clones. The specimen sequenced was PBMCs. All receptors come from a woman between 45 and 60 years old in good health and CMV-seropositive.

V is TRBV4-1 and J is TRBJ1-1, with TRBD1 matching over 8 bases. Germline V gives CDR1 MGHRA, CDR2 YSYEKL. V shed 5 bases and J 0 bases; nucleotides not matched to a gene: 2. CDR3 size: 14 residues. CDR3 region: CASSETGVNTEAFF. The CDR3 DNA sequence: TGCGCCAGCAGCGAGACAGGGGTGAACACTGAAGCTTTCTTT.

The chain uses TRBV11-3 and TRBJ1-1; tentative D call: TRBD1 (5 bases). Looked up from germline, CDR1 is SGHNT and CDR2 is YENEEA. The ends were cut back, 8 bases at V and 4 bases at J, with 11 bases in the middle. The CDR3 covers 12 residues. The CDR3 DNA is TGTGCCAGCGCGATACAGGTCACTGAAGCTTTCTTT. As protein: CASAIQVTEAFF.

V is TRBV11-3 and J is TRBJ2-5; unclear D gene. Germline assignment: CDR1 SGHNT and CDR2 YENEEA. The V and J ends lost 5 bases and 4 bases respectively, with 14 bases between them. The length of the CDR3 is 14 residues. This CDR3 is CASSALRSIETQYF. Here the CDR3 DNA reads TGTGCCAGCAGCGCTCTCCGTAGCATAGAGACCCAGTACTTC.

V is TRBV7-9 and J is TRBJ2-6; D is undetermined. This CDR3 region has 15 residues. From germline, CDR1 is SEHNR and CDR2 FQNEAQ (reference sequence). Trimming cost V 2 bases and J 2 bases, with 7 bases left between them. CDR3 sequence reads: CASSLLSPGANVLTF. The CDR3 coding sequence is TGTGCCAGCAGCTTATTGAGTCCTGGGGCCAACGTCCTGACTTTC. Looking up the rest from reference TRBV7-9 and TRBJ2-6 gives the full variable domain: DTGVSQNPRHKITKRGQNVTFRCDPISEHNRLYWYRQTLGQGPEFLTYFQNEAQLEKSRLLSDRFSAERPKGSFSTLEIQRTEQGDSAMYLCASSLLSPGANVLTFGAGSRLTVL.

This chain connects TRBV4-1 to TRBJ1-1, with D tentatively TRBD1 (6 bases). Germline V gene sequence: CDR1 MGHRA, CDR2 YSYEKL. The V end was cut by 6 bases, the J end by 1 base, with 15 bases between. The CDR3 loop spans 15 amino acids. CDR3 protein: CASSLSQGRNTEAFF. The CDR3 DNA reads TGCGCCAGCAGTCTATCCCAGGGGCGGAACACTGAAGCTTTCTTT.

The chain recombines TRBV19 with TRBJ2-3, with 7 bases that match TRBD1. The V and J ends lost 3 bases and 2 bases, in that order; junction bases with no gene match: 5. The CDR3 contains 15 residues. Germline CDR1 LNHDA, CDR2 SQIVND (reference sequence). This chain's CDR3 is CASSIAGTVTDTQYF. CDR3 nucleotides: TGTGCCAGTAGTATCGCCGGGACAGTCACAGATACGCAGTATTTT.

The V and J genes are TRBV7-2 and TRBJ2-5; no reliable D call. Germline V gene lookup returns CDR1 SGHTA and CDR2 FQGNSA. The germline V and J ends were trimmed by 0 bases and 7 bases, with 6 bases remaining between them. The CDR3 is made up of 12 amino acids. The CDR3 coding sequence is TGTGCCAGCAGCTTAGCGCTGCGGACCCAGTACTTC. Translating gives CASSLALRTQYF.

This clone has only one observation. V and J are TRBV13 and TRBJ1-6; 7 nucleotides agree with TRBD1. The trim removed 5 bases at V and 10 bases at J, leaving 8 bases unmatched. The CDR3 is made up of 14 amino acids. Germline values: CDR1 PRHDT, CDR2 FYEKMQ (reference sequence). CDR3 sequence: CASSLRQGTSPLHF. CDR3 nucleotides: TGTGCCAGCAGCCTCAGACAGGGTACCTCACCCCTCCACTTT.

The chain uses TRBV5-1 and TRBJ1-2, with D perhaps matching TRBD1 (6 bases). V lost 4 bases, J lost 0 bases, and 10 bases lay in between. The CDR3 sequence is 14 residues long. Germline V gene sequence: CDR1 SGHRS, CDR2 YFSETQ. CDR3 bases: TGCGCCAGCAGCGGGGGGGCCGCTAACTATGGCTACACCTTC. Translated, it gives CASSGGAANYGYTF.

The V gene is TRBV7-2, the J gene TRBJ2-6, with TRBD2 as a possible D gene (5 bases). With 8 bases removed from V and 0 bases from J, the gap between germline ends came to 8 bases. Germline V gene lookup returns CDR1 SGHTA and CDR2 FQGNSA. The CDR3 covers 14 residues. The CDR3 loop reads CASGLHSGANVLTF. Here the CDR3 DNA reads TGTGCCAGCGGACTTCACTCTGGGGCCAACGTCCTGACTTTC.

This sequence joins TRBV7-6 and TRBJ1-1; 8 positions agree with TRBD1. Germline CDR1 is SGHVS and CDR2 is FNYEAQ. CDR3 length: 13 amino acids. J gave up 1 base and V 9 bases, and 4 bases lay outside the gene matches. The CDR3: CASQGASNTEAFF. For the CDR3, the DNA is TGTGCCAGTCAGGGGGCTTCGAACACTGAAGCTTTCTTT.

The chain links TRBV2 to TRBJ1-2; unclear D gene. Germline CDR1 SNHLY, CDR2 FYNNEI. The CDR3 runs to 12 residues. V was cut by 4 bases and J by 8 bases, with 11 bases left in between. In DNA form, the CDR3 reads TGTGCCAGCAGTGCGGAGGCGGTCGGCTACACCTTC. It specifies CASSAEAVGYTF.

J is TRBJ2-7 and V is TRBV19; 9 positions agree with TRBD1. This CDR3 has 14 residues. Per the germline V gene, CDR1 is LNHDA and CDR2 is SQIVND (reference sequence). V dropped 6 bases and J dropped 1; count of bases not matched to a gene: 4. CDR3: CASRGTGSSYEQYF. CDR3 coding DNA: TGTGCCAGTAGGGGGACAGGGAGTTCCTACGAGCAGTACTTC.